The sequence of this TCR delta chain was determined in a study of γδ T cells in repeated Plasmodium falciparum infection. Study-level information: Donors were malaria-exposed Malian children or age- and gender-matched Australian children. Donors had four controlled P. falciparum NF54 infections over roughly 620 days. Regarding the study as a whole: Repeated controlled infections reportedly drove waves of new clonotype selection in Vdelta2-negative, mostly Vdelta1+, gammadelta repertoires. Many TCRgamma sequences overlapped between individuals in stable Vgamma9/Vdelta2+ repertoires.

This clone was seen a few times. Its antigen is unknown. TCRdb assigns this DNA the protein of a much larger clone, which departs from its translation at residue 10; this likely reflects a read error, and the protein shown comes from translating the DNA. TCRdb re-called the multiplex PCR reads with CATT. The table records some 51,000 delta-chain clones, approximately 1.8% of them present only once. CDR1 is GEAIGNYY and CDR2 is EKD in the germline V gene. CDR3 length: 16 residues. Trimming removed 3 bases from V and 2 bases from J, with 18 bases in between. Vgamma9/Vdelta2+ and Vdelta2-negative gammadelta T cells were flow-sorted from PBMC for bulk sequencing.

This TCR was sampled from a pool of human donors (malaria-infected and uninfected, not separated). The sequenced material came from gamma-delta T cells from blood. The gene calls are TRDV2 and TRDJ1, with a weak D call TRDD3 (6 bases). As TCRdb names no J gene, one was assigned here on the basis of a DNA match to germline. In nucleotides, the CDR3 is TGTGCCTGTGACTCCCTTACTGGGAGGCCGACCGATAAACTCATCTTT. Its protein product is CACDSLTGRPTDKLIF.